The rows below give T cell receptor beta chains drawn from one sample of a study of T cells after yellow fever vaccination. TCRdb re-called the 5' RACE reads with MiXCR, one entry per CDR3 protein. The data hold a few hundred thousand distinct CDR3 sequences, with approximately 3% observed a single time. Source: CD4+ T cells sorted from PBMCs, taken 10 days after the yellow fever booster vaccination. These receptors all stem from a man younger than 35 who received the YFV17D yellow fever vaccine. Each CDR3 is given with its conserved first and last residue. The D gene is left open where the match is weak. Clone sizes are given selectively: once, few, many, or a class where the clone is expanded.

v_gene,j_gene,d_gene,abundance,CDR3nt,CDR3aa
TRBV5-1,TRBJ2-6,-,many,TGCGCCAGCAGCTTGGCCGGGCTCTCTGGGGCCAACGTCCTGACTTTC,CASSLAGLSGANVLTF
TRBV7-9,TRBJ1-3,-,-,TGTGCCAGCAGCTTAGCCCAGGTAGCTGGAAACACCATATATTTT,CASSLAQVAGNTIYF
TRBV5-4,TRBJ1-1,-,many,TGTGCCAGCAGCTTCAGTCTGGAGAACACTGAAGCTTTCTTT,CASSFSLENTEAFF
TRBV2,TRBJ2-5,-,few,TGTGCCAGCAGGAAGATTAGGAGCGGCCAAGAGACCCAGTACTTC,CASRKIRSGQETQYF
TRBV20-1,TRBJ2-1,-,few,TGCAGTGCTAGAGATTGGCGTGCGAGTGAGCAGTTCTTC,CSARDWRASEQFF
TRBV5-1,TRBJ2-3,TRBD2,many,TGCGCCAGCCACCGGGGGGGCTCAGATACGCAGTATTTT,CASHRGGSDTQYF
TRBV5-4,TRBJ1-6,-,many,TGTGCCAGCAGCGGGGGGTGGGATTCACCCCTCCACTTT,CASSGGWDSPLHF
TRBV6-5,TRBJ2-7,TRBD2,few,TGTGCCAGCGGGACTAGCGGGGATCCCTACGAGCAGTACTTC,CASGTSGDPYEQYF
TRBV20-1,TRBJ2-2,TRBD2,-,TGCAGTGCTTCGGGGGGGCCTACCGGGGAGCTGTTTTTT,CSASGGPTGELFF
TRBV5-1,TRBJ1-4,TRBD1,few,TGCGCCAGCAGCTTGCCCGGTCCGGACAGGGGAGGAGAAAAACTGTTTTTT,CASSLPGPDRGGEKLFF
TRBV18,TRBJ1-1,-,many,TGTGCCAGCTCACCCCCTCTAGGTGGGACAGAAGCTTTCTTT,CASSPPLGGTEAFF
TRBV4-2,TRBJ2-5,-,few,TGTGCCAGCAGCCAAGTTGTCCCGGGACAACGAGAGACCCAGTACTTC,CASSQVVPGQRETQYF
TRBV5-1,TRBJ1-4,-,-,TGCGCCAGCAGAACAGGAGCAACTAATGAAAAACTGTTTTTT,CASRTGATNEKLFF
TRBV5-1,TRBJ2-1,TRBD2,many,TGCGCCAGCAGCTTGCCAACAGGACTAGCGGGGGCCCCTCGCCTCTACAATGAGCAGTTCTTC,CASSLPTGLAGAPRLYNEQFF
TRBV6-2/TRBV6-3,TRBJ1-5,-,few,TGTGCCAGCTCGGGGGGGTTAGGGCAGCCCCAGCATTTT,CASSGGLGQPQHF
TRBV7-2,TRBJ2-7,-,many,TGTGCCAGCAGCTTAGAGGCAGGGCCTCGTAACGAGCAGTACTTC,CASSLEAGPRNEQYF
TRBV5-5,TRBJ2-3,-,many,TGTGCCAGCAGCTTGGTCAGCGGGTCCGCAGATACGCAGTATTTT,CASSLVSGSADTQYF
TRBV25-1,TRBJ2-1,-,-,TGTGCCAGCAGCCATGTGGGTAGCGTCAATGAGCAGTTCTTC,CASSHVGSVNEQFF
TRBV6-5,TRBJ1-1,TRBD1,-,TGTGCCAGCAGCCCGGCTCGACAGGGCCCGCTTTTGAACACTGAAGCTTTCTTT,CASSPARQGPLLNTEAFF
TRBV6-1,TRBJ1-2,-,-,TGTGCCAGCATAGGGGGTCAAAGGGTCCTTAGTGGCTACACCTTC,CASIGGQRVLSGYTF
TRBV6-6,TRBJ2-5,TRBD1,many,TGTGCCAGCAGTTACGGTGTAAGCGGACAGGGGACCCAGTACTTC,CASSYGVSGQGTQYF
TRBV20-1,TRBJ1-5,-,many,TGCAGTGCCCTCGTTGGGGGGAGCAATCAGCCCCAGCATTTT,CSALVGGSNQPQHF
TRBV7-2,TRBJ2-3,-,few,TGTGCCAGCAGCTTAAGTGTGGGACACTACACAGATACGCAGTATTTT,CASSLSVGHYTDTQYF
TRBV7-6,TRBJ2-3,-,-,TGTGCCAGCAGCTTAGATGGGGGGCTCACAGATACGCAGTATTTT,CASSLDGGLTDTQYF
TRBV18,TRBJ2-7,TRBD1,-,TGTGCCAGCTCACCAAACAGGGGGACCTACGAGCAGTACTTC,CASSPNRGTYEQYF
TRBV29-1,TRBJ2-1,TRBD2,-,TGCAGCGCCCGGGGGAGGGCTAGCTCCTACAATGAGCAGTTCTTC,CSARGRASSYNEQFF
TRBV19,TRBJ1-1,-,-,TGTGCCAGTAGCGGACGATACACTGAAGCTTTCTTT,CASSGRYTEAFF
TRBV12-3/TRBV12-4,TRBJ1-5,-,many,TGTGCCAGCAGTGGGGGTGACGGTCAGCCCCAGCATTTT,CASSGGDGQPQHF
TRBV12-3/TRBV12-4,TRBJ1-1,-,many,TGTGCCAGCGGTAAGGGGCCGTACACTGAAGCTTTCTTT,CASGKGPYTEAFF
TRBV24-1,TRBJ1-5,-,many,TGTGCCACCAGTGATTCTACAGGGTGGGATCAGCCCCAGCATTTT,CATSDSTGWDQPQHF
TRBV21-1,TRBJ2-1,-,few,TGTGCCAGCAGCAAAGGACAGGGTTTAAGCTCCTACAATGAGCAGTTCTTC,CASSKGQGLSSYNEQFF
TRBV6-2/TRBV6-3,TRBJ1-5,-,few,TGTGCCACTCGCACGGCCCGGGGTGGCAATCAGCCCCAGCATTTT,CATRTARGGNQPQHF
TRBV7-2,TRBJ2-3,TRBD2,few,TGTGCCAGCGCTCCTTGGCGGGGGGTCGTAGATACGCAGTATTTT,CASAPWRGVVDTQYF
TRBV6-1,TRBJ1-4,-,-,TGTGCCAGCAGACGGGAATATAATGAAAAACTGTTTTTT,CASRREYNEKLFF
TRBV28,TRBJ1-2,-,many,TGTGCCAGCAGTTTCCGGTATGGCTACACCTTC,CASSFRYGYTF
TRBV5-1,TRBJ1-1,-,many,TGCGCCAGCAGCTTGGCACAGACAATCGGCACTGAAGCTTTCTTT,CASSLAQTIGTEAFF
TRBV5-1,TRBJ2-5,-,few,TGCGCCAGCAGCTTAACTAGGTGGGCCAGTCAAGAGACCCAGTACTTC,CASSLTRWASQETQYF
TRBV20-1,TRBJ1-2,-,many,TGCAGTGTTCCTCGTGTGAGTGGCTACACCTTC,CSVPRVSGYTF
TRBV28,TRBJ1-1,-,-,TGTGCCAGCAGTCCAACATTTGGCACTGAAGCTTTCTTT,CASSPTFGTEAFF
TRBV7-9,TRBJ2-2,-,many,TGTGCCAGCGCAGGCCTAGCGAACACCGGGGAGCTGTTTTTT,CASAGLANTGELFF
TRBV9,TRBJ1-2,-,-,TGTGCCAGCAGCGTTTCCTTTCGGGCCTTGCATGACTACACCTTC,CASSVSFRALHDYTF
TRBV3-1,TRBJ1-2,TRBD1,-,TGTGCCAGCAGCTGGGGACAGGATAGCGGCTACACCTTC,CASSWGQDSGYTF
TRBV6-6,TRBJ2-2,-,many,TGTGCCAGCAGTTACCGACAGGTCCGGGCCGGGGAGCTGTTTTTT,CASSYRQVRAGELFF
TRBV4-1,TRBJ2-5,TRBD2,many,TGCGCCAGCAGCCAAGAAACTAGCGGGGGGGTAGAGGAGACCCAGTACTTC,CASSQETSGGVEETQYF
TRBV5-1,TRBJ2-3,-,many,TGCGCCAGCAGCCCCTCGGGGTCAGATACGCAGTATTTT,CASSPSGSDTQYF
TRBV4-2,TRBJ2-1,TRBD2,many,TGTGCCAGCAGCCAGGTGGGACTAGCAAACAATGAGCAGTTCTTC,CASSQVGLANNEQFF
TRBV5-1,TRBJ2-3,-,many,TGCGCCAGCAGCCCTTTAGTTGCAGATACGCAGTATTTT,CASSPLVADTQYF
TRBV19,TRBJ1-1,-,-,TGTGCCAGTAGTATGCTCCGGGGGCGCGGGGACACTGAAGCTTTCTTT,CASSMLRGRGDTEAFF
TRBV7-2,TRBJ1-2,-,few,TGTGCCAGCAGCTCGTACAGGGCGAACTATGGCTACACCTTC,CASSSYRANYGYTF
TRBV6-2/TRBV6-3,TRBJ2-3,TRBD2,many,TGTGCCAGCAGTGATGGCGGGGGGGCCGAAGCAGATACGCAGTATTTT,CASSDGGGAEADTQYF
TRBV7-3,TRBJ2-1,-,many,TGTGCCAGCAGCTTATTCGGCTGGGACTTCTCCTACAATGAGCAGTTCTTC,CASSLFGWDFSYNEQFF